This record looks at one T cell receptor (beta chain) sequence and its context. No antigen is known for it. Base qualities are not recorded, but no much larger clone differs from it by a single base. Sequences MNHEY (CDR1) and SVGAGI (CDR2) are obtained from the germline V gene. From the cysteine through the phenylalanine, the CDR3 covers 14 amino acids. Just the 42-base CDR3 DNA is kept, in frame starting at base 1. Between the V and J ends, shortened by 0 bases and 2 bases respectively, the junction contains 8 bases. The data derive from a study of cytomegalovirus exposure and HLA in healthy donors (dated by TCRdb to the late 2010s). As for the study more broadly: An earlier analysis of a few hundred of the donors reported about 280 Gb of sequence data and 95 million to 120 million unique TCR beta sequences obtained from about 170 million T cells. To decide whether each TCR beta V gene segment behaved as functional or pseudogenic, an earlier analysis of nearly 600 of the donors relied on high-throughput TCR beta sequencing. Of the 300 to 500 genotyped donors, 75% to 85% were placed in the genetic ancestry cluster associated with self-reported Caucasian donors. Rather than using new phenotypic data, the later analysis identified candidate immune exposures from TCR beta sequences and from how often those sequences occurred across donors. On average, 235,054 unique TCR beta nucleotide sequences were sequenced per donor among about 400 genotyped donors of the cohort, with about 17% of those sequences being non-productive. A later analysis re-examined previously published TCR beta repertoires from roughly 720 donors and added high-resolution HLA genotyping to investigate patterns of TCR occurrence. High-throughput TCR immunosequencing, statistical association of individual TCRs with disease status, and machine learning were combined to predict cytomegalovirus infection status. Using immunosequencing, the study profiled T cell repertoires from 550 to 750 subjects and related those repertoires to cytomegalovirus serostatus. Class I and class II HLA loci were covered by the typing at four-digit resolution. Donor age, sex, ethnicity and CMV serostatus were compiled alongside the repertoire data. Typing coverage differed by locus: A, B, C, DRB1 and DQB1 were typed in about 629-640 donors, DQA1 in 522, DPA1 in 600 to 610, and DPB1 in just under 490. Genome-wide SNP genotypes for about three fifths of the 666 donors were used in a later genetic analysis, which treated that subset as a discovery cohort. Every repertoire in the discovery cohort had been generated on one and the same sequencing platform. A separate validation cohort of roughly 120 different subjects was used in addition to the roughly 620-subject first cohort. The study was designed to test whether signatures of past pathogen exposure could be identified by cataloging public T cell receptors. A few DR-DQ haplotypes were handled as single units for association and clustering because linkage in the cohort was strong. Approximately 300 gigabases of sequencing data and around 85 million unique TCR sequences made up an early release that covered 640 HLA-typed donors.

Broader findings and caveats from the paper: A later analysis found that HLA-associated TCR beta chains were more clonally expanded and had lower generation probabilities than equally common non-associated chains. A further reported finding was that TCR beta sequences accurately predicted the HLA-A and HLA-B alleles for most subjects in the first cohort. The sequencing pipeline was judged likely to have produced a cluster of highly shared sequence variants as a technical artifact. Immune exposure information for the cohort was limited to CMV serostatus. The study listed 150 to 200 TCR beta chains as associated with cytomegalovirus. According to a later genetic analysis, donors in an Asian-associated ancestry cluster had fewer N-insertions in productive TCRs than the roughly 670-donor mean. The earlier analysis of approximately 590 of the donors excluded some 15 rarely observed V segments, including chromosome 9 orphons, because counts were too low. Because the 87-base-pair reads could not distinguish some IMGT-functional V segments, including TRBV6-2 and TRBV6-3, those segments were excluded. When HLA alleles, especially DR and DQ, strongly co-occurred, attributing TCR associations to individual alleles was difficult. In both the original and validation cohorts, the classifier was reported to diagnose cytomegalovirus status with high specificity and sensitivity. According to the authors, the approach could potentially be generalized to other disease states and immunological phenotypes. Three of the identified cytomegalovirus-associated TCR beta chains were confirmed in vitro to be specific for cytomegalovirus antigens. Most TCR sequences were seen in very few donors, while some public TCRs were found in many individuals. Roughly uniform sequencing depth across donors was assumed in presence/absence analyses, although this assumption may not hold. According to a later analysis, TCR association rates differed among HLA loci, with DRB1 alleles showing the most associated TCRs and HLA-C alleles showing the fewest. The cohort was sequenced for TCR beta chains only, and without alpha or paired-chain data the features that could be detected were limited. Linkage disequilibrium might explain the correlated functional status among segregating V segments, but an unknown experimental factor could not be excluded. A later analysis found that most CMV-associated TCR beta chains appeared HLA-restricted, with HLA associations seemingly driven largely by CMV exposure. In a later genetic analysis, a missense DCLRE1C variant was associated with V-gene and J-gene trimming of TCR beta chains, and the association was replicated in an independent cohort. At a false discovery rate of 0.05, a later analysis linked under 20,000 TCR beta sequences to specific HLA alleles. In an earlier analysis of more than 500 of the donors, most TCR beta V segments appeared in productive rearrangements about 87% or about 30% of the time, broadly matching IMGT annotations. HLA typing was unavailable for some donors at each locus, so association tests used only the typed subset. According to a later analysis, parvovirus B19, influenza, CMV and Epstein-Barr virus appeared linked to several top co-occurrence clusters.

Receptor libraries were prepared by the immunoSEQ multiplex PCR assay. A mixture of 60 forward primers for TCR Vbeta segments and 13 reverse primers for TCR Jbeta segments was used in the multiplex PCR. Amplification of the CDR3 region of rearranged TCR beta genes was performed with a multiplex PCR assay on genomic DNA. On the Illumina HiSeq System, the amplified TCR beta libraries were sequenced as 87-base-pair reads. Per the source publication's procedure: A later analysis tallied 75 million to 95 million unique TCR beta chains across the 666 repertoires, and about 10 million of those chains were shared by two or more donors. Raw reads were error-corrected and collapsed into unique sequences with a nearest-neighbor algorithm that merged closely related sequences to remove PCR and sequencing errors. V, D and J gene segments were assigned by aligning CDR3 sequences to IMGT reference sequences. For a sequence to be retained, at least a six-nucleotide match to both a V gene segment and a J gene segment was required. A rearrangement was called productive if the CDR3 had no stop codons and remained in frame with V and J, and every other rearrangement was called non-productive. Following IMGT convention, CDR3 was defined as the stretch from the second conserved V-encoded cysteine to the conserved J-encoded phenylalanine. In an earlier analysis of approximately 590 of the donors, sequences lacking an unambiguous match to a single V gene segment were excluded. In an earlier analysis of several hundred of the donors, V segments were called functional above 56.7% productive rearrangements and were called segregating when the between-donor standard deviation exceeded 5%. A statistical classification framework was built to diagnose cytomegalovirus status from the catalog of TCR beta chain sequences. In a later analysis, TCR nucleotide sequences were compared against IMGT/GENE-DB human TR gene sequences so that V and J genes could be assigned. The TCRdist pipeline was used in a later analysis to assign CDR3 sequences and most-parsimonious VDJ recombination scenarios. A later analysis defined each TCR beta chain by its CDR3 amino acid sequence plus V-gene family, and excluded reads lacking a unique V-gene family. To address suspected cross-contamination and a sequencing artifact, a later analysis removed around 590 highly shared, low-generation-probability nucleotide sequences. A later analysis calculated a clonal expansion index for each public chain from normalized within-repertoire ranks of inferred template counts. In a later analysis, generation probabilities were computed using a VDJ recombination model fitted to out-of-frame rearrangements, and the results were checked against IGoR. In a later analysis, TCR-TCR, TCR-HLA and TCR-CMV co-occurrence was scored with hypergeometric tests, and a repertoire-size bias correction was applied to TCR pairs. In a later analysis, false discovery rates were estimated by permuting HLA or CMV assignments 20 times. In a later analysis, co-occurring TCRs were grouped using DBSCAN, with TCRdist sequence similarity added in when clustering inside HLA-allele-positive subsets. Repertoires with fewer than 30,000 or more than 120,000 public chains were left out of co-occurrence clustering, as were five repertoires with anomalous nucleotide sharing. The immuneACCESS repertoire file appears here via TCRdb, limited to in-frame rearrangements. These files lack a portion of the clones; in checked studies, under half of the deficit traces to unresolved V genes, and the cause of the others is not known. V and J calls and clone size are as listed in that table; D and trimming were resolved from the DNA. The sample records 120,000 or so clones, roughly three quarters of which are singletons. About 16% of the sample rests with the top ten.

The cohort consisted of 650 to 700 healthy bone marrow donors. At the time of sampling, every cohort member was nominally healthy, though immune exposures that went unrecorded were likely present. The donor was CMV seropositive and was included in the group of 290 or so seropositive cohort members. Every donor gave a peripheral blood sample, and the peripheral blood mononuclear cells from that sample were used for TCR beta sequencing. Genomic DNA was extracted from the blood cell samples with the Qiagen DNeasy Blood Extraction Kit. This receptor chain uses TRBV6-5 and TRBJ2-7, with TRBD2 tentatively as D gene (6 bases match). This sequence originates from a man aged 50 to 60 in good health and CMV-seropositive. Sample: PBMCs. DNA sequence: TGTGCCAGCAGTTACTCGTCGGGGGCCTACGAGCAGTACTTC. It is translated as CASSYSSGAYEQYF.